Described below is a single TCR beta chain sequence and its context. This specimen comes from a study of blood T cell repertoires in COVID-19. The assay was immunoSEQ multiplex PCR, and TCRdb's table has in-frame clones only and misses some. Found here are 150,000 to 200,000 clones, 80% to 95% of them singletons; the top ten hold roughly 4.8%. Seattle patients were enrolled during active infection and followed longitudinally. V lost 6 bases, J lost 1 base, and 13 bases lay in between. The CDR3 is 15 residues long. CDR1 and CDR2 (germline): SEHNR, FQNEAQ (reference sequence). This chain uses TRBV7-9 with TRBJ1-3; D possibly corresponds to TRBD1 (6 bases). The origin of this receptor is a man aged 25-45 years with COVID-19, enrolled during active disease. Sequencing used peripheral blood. The CDR3 region is CASRPGANSGNTIYF. CDR3 in DNA: TGTGCCAGCAGACCAGGGGCCAATTCTGGAAACACCATATATTTT.